This T cell receptor (beta chain) appears in the sequencing data of a study of shared clonotypes between healthy human individuals. Recent acute infections and vaccinations were absent in the healthy HIV-negative adult donors. It was into CD45RA+ naive and CD45RA-negative memory subsets that the CD4+ cells were split. The authors loaded 200 ng DNA, about 30,000 T cell genomes, into sorted-subset replicate PCRs. Measured with immunoSEQ multiplex PCR; TCRdb has only the in-frame clones, and not every one. Of more than 2,000,000 clones listed, approximately 93% are singletons. To note about this clone: Its antigen is not identified.

V was trimmed by 2 bases and J by 4 bases, leaving 13 bases between them. CDR3 length: 15 residues. Per the germline V gene, CDR1 is SGHRS and CDR2 is YFSETQ. Whole-study results and caveats: Only blood was sampled; tissue repertoires likely differ.

This chain uses TRBV5-1 with TRBJ1-3, with D possibly being TRBD1 (6 bases). The sample taken for sequencing was naive CD4+ T cells from PBMCs. Subset noted: CD45RA+ positively selected. The source of this sequence is a man aged 18 to 29 in good health. Some clones in this sample may be carry-over from other donors' samples. The CDR3 is CASSFSGAEGNTIYF. As DNA, the CDR3 is TGCGCCAGCAGCTTTTCAGGGGCCGAAGGAAACACCATATATTTT.